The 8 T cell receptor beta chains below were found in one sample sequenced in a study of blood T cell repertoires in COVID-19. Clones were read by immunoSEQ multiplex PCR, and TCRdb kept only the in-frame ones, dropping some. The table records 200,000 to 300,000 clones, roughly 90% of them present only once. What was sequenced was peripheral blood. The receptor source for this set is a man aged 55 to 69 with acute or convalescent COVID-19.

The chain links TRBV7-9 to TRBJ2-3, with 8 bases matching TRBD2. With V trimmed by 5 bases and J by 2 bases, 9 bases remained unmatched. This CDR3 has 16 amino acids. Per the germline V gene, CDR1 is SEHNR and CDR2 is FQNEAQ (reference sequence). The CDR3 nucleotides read TGTGCCAGCAGCCGGCGAGGTAGCGGGAACACAGATACGCAGTATTTT. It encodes CASSRRGSGNTDTQYF.

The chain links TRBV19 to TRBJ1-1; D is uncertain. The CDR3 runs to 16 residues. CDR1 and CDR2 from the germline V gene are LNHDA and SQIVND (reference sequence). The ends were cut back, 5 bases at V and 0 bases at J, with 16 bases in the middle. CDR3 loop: CASSPRRERMNTEAFF. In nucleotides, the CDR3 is TGTGCCAGTAGTCCCCGGAGGGAACGCATGAACACTGAAGCTTTCTTT.

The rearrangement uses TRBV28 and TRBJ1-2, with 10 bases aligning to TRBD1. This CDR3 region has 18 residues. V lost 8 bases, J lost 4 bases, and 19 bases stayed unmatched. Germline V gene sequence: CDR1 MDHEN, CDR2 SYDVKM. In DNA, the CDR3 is TGTGCCAGCTATATTGGGCCGGGACAGGGGAGTGGTGGCTATGGCTACACCTTC. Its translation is CASYIGPGQGSGGYGYTF.

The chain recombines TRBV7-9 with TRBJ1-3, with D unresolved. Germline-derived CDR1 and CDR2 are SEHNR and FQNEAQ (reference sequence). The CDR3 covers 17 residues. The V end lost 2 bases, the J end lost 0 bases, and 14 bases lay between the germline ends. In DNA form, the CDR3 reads TGTGCCAGCAGCTTACCATCTAAGCTGAACTCTGGAAACACCATATATTTT. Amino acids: CASSLPSKLNSGNTIYF.

Here the CDR3 reads CASSLLQQNIQYF. CDR3 sequence (DNA): TGCGCCAGCAGCTTGTTACAGCAAAACATTCAGTACTTC. V is TRBV5-1 and J is TRBJ2-4; D call uncertain. Looked up from germline, CDR1 is SGHRS and CDR2 is YFSETQ. Trimming pared 1 base from V and 5 bases from J, leaving 7 bases between. The CDR3 has 13 amino acids.

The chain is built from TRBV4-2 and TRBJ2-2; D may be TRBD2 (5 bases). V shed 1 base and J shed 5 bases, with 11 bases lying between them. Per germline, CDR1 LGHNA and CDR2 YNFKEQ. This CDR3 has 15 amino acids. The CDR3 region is CASSQAGGGTGELFF. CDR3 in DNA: TGTGCCAGCAGCCAAGCCGGAGGAGGAACCGGGGAGCTGTTTTTT.

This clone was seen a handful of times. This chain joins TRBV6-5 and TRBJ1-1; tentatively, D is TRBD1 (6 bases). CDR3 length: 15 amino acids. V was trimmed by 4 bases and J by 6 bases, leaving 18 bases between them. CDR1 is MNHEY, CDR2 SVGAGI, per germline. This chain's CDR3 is CASSSGDTGIAEAFF. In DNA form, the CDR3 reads TGTGCCAGCAGTTCAGGAGATACAGGGATAGCTGAAGCTTTCTTT.

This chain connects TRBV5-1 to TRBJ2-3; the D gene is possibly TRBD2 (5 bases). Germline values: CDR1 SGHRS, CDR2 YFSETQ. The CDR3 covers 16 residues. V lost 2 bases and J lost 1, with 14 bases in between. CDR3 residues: CASSLLSRDGTDTQYF. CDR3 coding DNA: TGCGCCAGCAGCTTACTGTCCCGGGATGGCACAGATACGCAGTATTTT.